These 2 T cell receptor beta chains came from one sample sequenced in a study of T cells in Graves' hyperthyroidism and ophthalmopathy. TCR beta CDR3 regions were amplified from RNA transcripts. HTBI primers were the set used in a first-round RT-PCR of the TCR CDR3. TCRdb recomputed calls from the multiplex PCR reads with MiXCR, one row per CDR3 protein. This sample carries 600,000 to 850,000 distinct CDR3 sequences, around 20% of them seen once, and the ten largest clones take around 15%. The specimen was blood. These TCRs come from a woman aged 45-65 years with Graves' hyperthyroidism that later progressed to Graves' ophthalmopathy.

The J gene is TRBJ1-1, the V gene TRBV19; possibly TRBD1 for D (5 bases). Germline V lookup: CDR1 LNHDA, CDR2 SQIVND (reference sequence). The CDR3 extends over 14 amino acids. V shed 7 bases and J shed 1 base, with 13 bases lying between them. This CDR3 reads CASIDDSENTEAFF. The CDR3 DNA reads TGTGCCAGTATAGACGACAGTGAGAACACTGAAGCTTTCTTT.

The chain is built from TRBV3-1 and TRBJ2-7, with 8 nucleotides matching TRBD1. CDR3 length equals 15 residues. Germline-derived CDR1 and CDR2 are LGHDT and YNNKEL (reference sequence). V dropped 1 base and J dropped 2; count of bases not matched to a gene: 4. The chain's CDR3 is CASSQGRTGPYEQYF. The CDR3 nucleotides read TGTGCCAGCAGCCAAGGTCGGACAGGGCCCTACGAGCAGTACTTC.